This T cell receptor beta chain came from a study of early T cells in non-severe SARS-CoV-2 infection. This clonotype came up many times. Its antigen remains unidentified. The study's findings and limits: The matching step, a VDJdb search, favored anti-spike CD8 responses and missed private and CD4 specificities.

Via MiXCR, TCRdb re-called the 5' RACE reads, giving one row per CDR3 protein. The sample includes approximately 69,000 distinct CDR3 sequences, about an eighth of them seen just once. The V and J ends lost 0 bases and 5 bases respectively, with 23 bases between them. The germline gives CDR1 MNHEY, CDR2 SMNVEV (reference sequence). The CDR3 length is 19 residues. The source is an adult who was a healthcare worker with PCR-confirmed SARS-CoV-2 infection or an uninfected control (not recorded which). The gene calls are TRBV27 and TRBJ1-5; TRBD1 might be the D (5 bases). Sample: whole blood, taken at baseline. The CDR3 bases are TGTGCCAGCAGTTTATCGTCGGATGGCGCAGGGAGATGGTATCAGCCCCAGCATTTT. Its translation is CASSLSSDGAGRWYQPQHF.